This TCR beta chain was retrieved from a study of coeliac disease. Regarding the study as a whole: TRB repertoires were largely private, with most amino acid sequences found in only one sample. The authors judged this method unsuitable for unbiased gliadin-specific T cell detection. Intraepithelial and lamina propria fractions were not highly pure.

One frozen approximately 490,000-cell aliquot per fraction was sequenced. For this clone: Its specificity is not known.

The J segment lost 4 bases and the V segment lost 6 bases, leaving 8 bases of the junction unmatched. In germline, CDR1 is KGHSH, CDR2 LQKENI. The CDR3 covers 15 residues. Produced via immunoSEQ multiplex PCR; TCRdb's table is partial and in-frame only. Here the sample spans over 7,000 clones, less than 75% being singletons. This sequence originates from a woman aged 55-70 years with celiac disease. This chain connects TRBV18 to TRBJ2-3; 9 nucleotides line up with TRBD2. Sequenced sample: intraepithelial lymphocytes from the gut. The CDR3 region is CASSEGLARADTQYF. The CDR3, as DNA: TGTGCCAGCTCCGAGGGACTAGCTCGCGCAGATACGCAGTATTTT.